This TCR beta chain is from a study of T cells after yellow fever vaccination. Study findings and constraints: The study re-detected most primary-vaccination clones after the booster (under 97% CD4, almost 90% CD8).

With respect to this clonotype: Its specificity is not known.

TCRdb reprocessed the 5' RACE reads with MiXCR, giving one entry per CDR3 protein. Here the sample spans roughly 70,000 distinct CDR3 sequences, roughly 7.7% being singletons. The origin of this receptor is a man aged 25 to 45 who received the YFV17D yellow fever vaccine. The sample consisted of CD8+ T cells sorted from PBMCs, taken on the day of the yellow fever booster vaccination.

This CDR3 reads CSARDSEAGEADTQYF. As DNA, the CDR3 is TGCAGTGCTAGAGATTCCGAAGCGGGAGAGGCAGATACGCAGTATTTT. V and J are TRBV20-1 and TRBJ2-3, with 8 positions matching TRBD2. The CDR3 has 16 amino acids. V was clipped by 0 bases and J by 4 bases; unmatched bases: 9. In germline, CDR1 is DFQATT, CDR2 SNEGSKA (reference sequence).